The rows below give T cell receptor beta chains drawn from one sample of a study of blood T cell repertoires in COVID-19. Method: immunoSEQ multiplex PCR; TCRdb's copy keeps in-frame clones and lacks some. Seen here are approximately 99,000 clones, roughly four fifths observed once, and the top ten hold 4% to 4.5%. The sample was peripheral blood. The receptors here all came from a woman between 70 and 85 years old with acute or convalescent COVID-19. CDR3s include the opening cysteine and the closing phenylalanine or tryptophan. Clone size appears in some rows only: once, few, many, or a class for an expanded clone.

j_gene | v_gene | abundance | CDR3aa
TRBJ2-4 | TRBV29-1 | NA | CSAAGAKNIQYF
TRBJ1-1 | TRBV4-2 | NA | CASSLGGGQMNTEAFF
TRBJ1-3 | TRBV7-2 | few | CASSFGLTGYTIYF
TRBJ1-2 | TRBV4-1 | few | CASSQTPAGAYGYTF
TRBJ1-5 | TRBV2 | NA | CASSRWGGNQPQHF
TRBJ2-3 | TRBV11-2 | NA | CASSPRQAVDTQYF
TRBJ1-4 | TRBV30 | NA | CAWSAPGGIHEKLFF
TRBJ2-1 | TRBV19 | few | CASSVQEYNEQFF
TRBJ1-2 | TRBV2 | NA | CASREGQGYPEGYTF
TRBJ1-2 | TRBV19 | few | CASSTRNARIGGGYTF
TRBJ1-1 | TRBV18 | NA | CASSPNSLNTEAFF
TRBJ1-1 | TRBV6-4 | NA | CASSATMNTEAFF
TRBJ2-2 | TRBV2 | NA | CASSVLAALNTGELFF
TRBJ2-2 | TRBV11-2 | once | CASSITLPGVNTGELFF
TRBJ1-2 | TRBV12-3/TRBV12-4 | NA | CASRPQGPYGYTF
TRBJ1-2 | TRBV24-1 | NA | CATSEPGYGYGYTF
TRBJ2-1 | TRBV10-1 | NA | CASSDLGGGGYNEQFF
TRBJ2-3 | TRBV7-9 | NA | CASSLGGARGPNTQYF
TRBJ2-1 | TRBV19 | few | CASSIDEAGGSAYNEQFF
TRBJ2-5 | TRBV6-2/TRBV6-3 | NA | CASTPGVRGLETQYF
TRBJ1-1 | TRBV19 | few | CASSIQGGRTEAFF
TRBJ1-2 | TRBV28 | few | CASRPDRGRGYTF
TRBJ1-5 | TRBV15 | few | CATSRDKSNNQPQHF
TRBJ2-3 | TRBV7-9 | NA | CASSYPVASGAADTQYF
TRBJ2-7 | TRBV7-6 | NA | CASSLIPGGEGYEQYF
TRBJ1-2 | TRBV4-1 | NA | CASSQAYGYTF
TRBJ1-4 | TRBV5-3 | NA | CARSVPRGLGEKLFF
TRBJ2-1 | TRBV10-2 | NA | CASSESVSGKFEQFF
TRBJ2-7 | TRBV6-5 | once | CASLYRGVSYEQYF
TRBJ1-4 | TRBV11-2 | NA | CASSLDRGAANEKLFF
TRBJ1-5 | TRBV28 | NA | CASSSTGLSQPQHF
TRBJ2-1 | TRBV5-5 | NA | CASSPGIGTSYNEQFF
TRBJ1-5 | TRBV19 | NA | CASSTPHRGNQPQHF
TRBJ1-1 | TRBV5-1 | NA | CASSLVGTGGTEAFF
TRBJ2-5 | TRBV9 | NA | CASSVEGSGRARETQYF
TRBJ1-2 | TRBV5-5 | NA | CASSWATGALYGYTF
TRBJ2-2 | TRBV3-1/TRBV3-2 | NA | CASSRVGVSTGELFF
TRBJ2-2 | TRBV5-1 | NA | CASSSLSVTGELFF
TRBJ2-2 | TRBV7-8 | NA | CASSSSGELGTGELFF
TRBJ1-5 | TRBV6-5 | once | CASRAFQGGQPQHF
TRBJ1-3 | TRBV10-3 | NA | CAISIGTGSPSGNTIYF
TRBJ1-6 | TRBV19 | NA | CASTFQTENSPLHF
TRBJ1-2 | TRBV30 | few | CAWILKGAGNYGYTF